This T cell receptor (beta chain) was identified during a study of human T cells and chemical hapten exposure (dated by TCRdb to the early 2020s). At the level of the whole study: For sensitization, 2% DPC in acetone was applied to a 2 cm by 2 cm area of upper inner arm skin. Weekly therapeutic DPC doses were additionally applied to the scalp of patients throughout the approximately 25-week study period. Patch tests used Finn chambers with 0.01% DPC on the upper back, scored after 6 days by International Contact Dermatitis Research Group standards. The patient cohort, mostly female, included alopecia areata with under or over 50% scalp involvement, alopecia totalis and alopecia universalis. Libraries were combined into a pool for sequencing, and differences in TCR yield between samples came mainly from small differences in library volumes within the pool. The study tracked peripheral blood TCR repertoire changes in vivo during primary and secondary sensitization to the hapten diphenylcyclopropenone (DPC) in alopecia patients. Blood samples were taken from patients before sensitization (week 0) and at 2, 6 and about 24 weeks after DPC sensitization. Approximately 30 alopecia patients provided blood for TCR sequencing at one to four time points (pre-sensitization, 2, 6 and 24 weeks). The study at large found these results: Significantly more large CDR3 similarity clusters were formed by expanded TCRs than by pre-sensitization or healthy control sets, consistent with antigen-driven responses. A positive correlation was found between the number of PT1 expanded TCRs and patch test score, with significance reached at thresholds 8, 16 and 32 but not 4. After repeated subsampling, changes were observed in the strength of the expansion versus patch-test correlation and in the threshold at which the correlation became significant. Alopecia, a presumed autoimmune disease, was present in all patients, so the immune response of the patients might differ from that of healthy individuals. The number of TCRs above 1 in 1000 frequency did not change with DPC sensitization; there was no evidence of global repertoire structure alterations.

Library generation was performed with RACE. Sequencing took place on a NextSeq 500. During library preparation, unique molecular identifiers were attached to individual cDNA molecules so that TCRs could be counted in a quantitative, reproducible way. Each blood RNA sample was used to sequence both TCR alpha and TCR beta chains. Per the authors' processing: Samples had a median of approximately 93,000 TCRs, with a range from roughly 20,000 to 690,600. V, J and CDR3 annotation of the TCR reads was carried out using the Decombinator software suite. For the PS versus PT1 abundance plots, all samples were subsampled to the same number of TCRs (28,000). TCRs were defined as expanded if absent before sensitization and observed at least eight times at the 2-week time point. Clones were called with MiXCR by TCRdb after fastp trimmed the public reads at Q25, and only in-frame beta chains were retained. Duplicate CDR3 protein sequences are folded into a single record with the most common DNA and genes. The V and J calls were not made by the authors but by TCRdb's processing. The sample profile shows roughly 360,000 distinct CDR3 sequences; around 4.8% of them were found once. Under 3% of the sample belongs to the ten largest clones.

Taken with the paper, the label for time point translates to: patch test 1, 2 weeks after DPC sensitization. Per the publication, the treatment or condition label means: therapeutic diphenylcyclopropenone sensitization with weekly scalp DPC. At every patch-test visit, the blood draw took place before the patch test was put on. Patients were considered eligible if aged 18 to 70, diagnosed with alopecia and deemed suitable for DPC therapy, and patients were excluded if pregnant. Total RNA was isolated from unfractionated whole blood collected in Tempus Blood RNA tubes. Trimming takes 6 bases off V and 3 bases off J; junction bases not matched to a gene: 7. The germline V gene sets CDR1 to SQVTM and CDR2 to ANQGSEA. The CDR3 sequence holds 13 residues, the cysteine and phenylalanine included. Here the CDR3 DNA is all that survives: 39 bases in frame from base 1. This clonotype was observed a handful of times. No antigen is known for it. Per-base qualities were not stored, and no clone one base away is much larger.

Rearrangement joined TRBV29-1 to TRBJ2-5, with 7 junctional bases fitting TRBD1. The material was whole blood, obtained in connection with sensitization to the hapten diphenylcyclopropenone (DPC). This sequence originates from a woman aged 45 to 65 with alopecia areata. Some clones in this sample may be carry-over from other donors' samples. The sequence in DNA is TGCAGCGTCAGGGGGAGCACCAAAGAGACCCAGTACTTC. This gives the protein CSVRGSTKETQYF.